A selection of T cell receptor beta chains follows, all from one sample in a study of blood T cells in healthy people across ages. TCRdb fed the 5' RACE reads into MiXCR, producing one record per CDR3 protein. Of some 640,000 distinct CDR3 sequences in the sample, about 52% were seen once. The sequencing input was blood. The source of these receptors is a woman aged 55-69 years in good health. Each CDR3 is given with its conserved first and last residue. D genes are given only for firm matches. Size is stated for part of the rows, as once, few or many counts, or as a class when the clone is expanded.

J: TRBJ2-7; size: NA; V: TRBV5-1; D: TRBD2; length: 15; DNA: TGCGCCAGCAGCCTATTAGCGGGAGGGCCGGGTGAGCGGTACTTC; CDR3: CASSLLAGGPGERYF
J: TRBJ2-7; size: NA; V: TRBV7-9; D: NA; length: 15; DNA: TGTGCCAGCAGCTTAACAGGACAGCCGGGATACGAGCAGTACTTC; CDR3: CASSLTGQPGYEQYF
J: TRBJ2-1; size: NA; V: TRBV7-3; D: NA; length: 16; DNA: TGTGCCAGCAGCTCCCGGGCGGGCCTCTCCTACAATGAGCAGTTCTTC; CDR3: CASSSRAGLSYNEQFF
J: TRBJ2-7; size: NA; V: TRBV7-6; D: NA; length: 19; DNA: TGTGCCAGCAGCTTACCTAACCTGCATCACGGGACAAACTCCTACGAGCAGTACTTC; CDR3: CASSLPNLHHGTNSYEQYF
J: TRBJ1-1; size: NA; V: TRBV4-3; D: NA; length: 14; DNA: TGCGCCAGCAGCCAAGAAGGGGGACGCACTGAAGCTTTCTTT; CDR3: CASSQEGGRTEAFF
J: TRBJ2-3; size: NA; V: TRBV20-1; D: TRBD2; length: 18; DNA: TGCAGTGCTAGAGATATACAGAGACTAGCGGGAGTGGCAGATACGCAGTATTTT; CDR3: CSARDIQRLAGVADTQYF
J: TRBJ1-1; size: NA; V: TRBV2; D: NA; length: 14; DNA: TGTGCCAGCTACAGCTTCTCTTCGAACACTGAAGCTTTCTTT; CDR3: CASYSFSSNTEAFF
J: TRBJ1-6; size: NA; V: TRBV9; D: NA; length: 15; DNA: TGTGCCAGCAGCGCCAGCACAGGGACTTATTCACCCCTCCACTTT; CDR3: CASSASTGTYSPLHF
J: TRBJ2-5; size: NA; V: TRBV7-2; D: TRBD2; length: 15; DNA: TGTGCCAGCAGCTTTAGCGGGAGTGAAGGGGAGACCCAGTACTTC; CDR3: CASSFSGSEGETQYF
J: TRBJ2-1; size: NA; V: TRBV20-1; D: NA; length: 16; DNA: TGCAGTGCTAGAGTAGGGGCTCGTCGCGAAAACAATGAGCAGTTCTTC; CDR3: CSARVGARRENNEQFF
J: TRBJ2-6; size: few; V: TRBV30; D: NA; length: 17; DNA: TGTGCCTGGATACCGGGGGGCCGGATCTCTGGGGCCAACGTCCTGACTTTC; CDR3: CAWIPGGRISGANVLTF
J: TRBJ2-1; size: NA; V: TRBV5-1; D: NA; length: 13; DNA: TGCGCCAGCAGCTTGGACGATTATACTGAGCAGTTCTTC; CDR3: CASSLDDYTEQFF
J: TRBJ2-5; size: few; V: TRBV7-2; D: NA; length: 14; DNA: TGTGCCAGCAGCTTAGGGTGGGCTATACGGACCCAGTACTTC; CDR3: CASSLGWAIRTQYF
J: TRBJ2-7; size: NA; V: TRBV12-3/TRBV12-4; D: NA; length: 12; DNA: TGTGCCAGCAGCATCAATTACAATGAGCAGTACTTC; CDR3: CASSINYNEQYF
J: TRBJ2-3; size: NA; V: TRBV7-2; D: NA; length: 13; DNA: TGTGCCAGCAGCTCGAAGGCCACAGGTACGCAGTATTTT; CDR3: CASSSKATGTQYF
J: TRBJ2-3; size: NA; V: TRBV19; D: NA; length: 14; DNA: TGTGCCAGTAGTTGGGTCAGAGACACAGATACGCAGTATTTT; CDR3: CASSWVRDTDTQYF
J: TRBJ2-3; size: NA; V: TRBV29-1; D: NA; length: 13; DNA: TGCAGCGTCCCCTGGGGGTCCACAGATACGCAGTATTTT; CDR3: CSVPWGSTDTQYF
J: TRBJ1-4; size: few; V: TRBV6-2/TRBV6-3; D: TRBD1; length: 13; DNA: TGTGCCAGCTCGGGACAGGCGAATGAAAAACTGTTTTTT; CDR3: CASSGQANEKLFF
J: TRBJ2-7; size: NA; V: TRBV6-2/TRBV6-3; D: TRBD2; length: 17; DNA: TGTGCCAGCACCCAAGGACTAGCGGGAGGAGGGCCCTACGAGCAGTACTTC; CDR3: CASTQGLAGGGPYEQYF